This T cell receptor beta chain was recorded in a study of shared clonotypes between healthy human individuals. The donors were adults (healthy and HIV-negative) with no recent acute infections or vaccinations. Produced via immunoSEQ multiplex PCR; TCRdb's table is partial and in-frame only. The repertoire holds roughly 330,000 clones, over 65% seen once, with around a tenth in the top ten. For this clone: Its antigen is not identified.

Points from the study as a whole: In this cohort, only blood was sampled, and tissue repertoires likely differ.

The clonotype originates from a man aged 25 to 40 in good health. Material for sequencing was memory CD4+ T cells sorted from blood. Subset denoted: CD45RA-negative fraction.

The CDR3 loop is CAISDGLPLEQYF. In nucleotides, the CDR3 is TGTGCCATCAGTGACGGACTGCCGCTGGAGCAGTACTTC. The V and J genes are TRBV10-3 and TRBJ2-7, with D maybe TRBD2 (5 bases). Germline V CDR1 and CDR2: ENHRY, SYGVKD. The CDR3 runs to 13 residues. Trimming stripped 3 bases from V and 7 bases from J, with 13 bases between.